Below are 25 T cell receptor beta chains sequenced from a single sample in a study of early T cells in non-severe SARS-CoV-2 infection. Using its own MiXCR run on the 5' RACE reads, TCRdb lists one record per CDR3 protein. The top ten hold 4.5% to 5.5% of the sample, which has 65,000 to 75,000 distinct CDR3 sequences, around 13% seen once. Sequencing input: whole blood. Receptors were obtained from an adult who was a healthcare worker with PCR-confirmed SARS-CoV-2 infection or an uninfected control (not recorded which).

Comment on this clonotype: Compared with germline, one end of the junction differs, possibly owing to a read error. The chain combines TRBV7-8 with TRBJ2-7, with a weak D call TRBD1 (5 bases). The length of the CDR3 is 17 residues. Germline V CDR1 and CDR2: SGHVS, FQNEAQ. This CDR3 reads CATSPRWGRATPYEQYF. The CDR3, as DNA: TGTGCCACCAGCCCCAGATGGGGCAGGGCCACTCCCTACGAGCAGTACTTC.

This clonotype showed up just a few times. The chain joins TRBV11-3 to TRBJ1-1, with a tentative D call TRBD1 (5 bases). Germline CDR1 SGHNT, CDR2 YENEEA. This CDR3 spans 14 amino acids. Trimming left V 0 bases short and J 1 base short, with 6 bases between. In DNA form, the CDR3 reads TGTGCCAGCAGCTTAGACAGGGCGAACACTGAAGCTTTCTTT. Translated, it gives CASSLDRANTEAFF.

This sequence joins TRBV6-1 and TRBJ2-4, with D possibly matching TRBD2 (6 bases). CDR3 length equals 18 residues. Germline lookup yields CDR1 MNHNS and CDR2 SASEGT. V was shortened by 7 bases and J by 0 bases, with 22 bases between the two germline ends. CDR3 bases: TGTGCCAGCACTGGCTCGATCGGGACTCTATTAGCCAAAAACATTCAGTACTTC. It is translated as CASTGSIGTLLAKNIQYF.

This clonotype was counted between two and nine times. The chain combines TRBV11-2 with TRBJ1-3; the match to TRBD1 covers 7 bases. V was pared by 5 bases and J by 0 bases, with 13 bases of the junction left unmatched. Germline V gives CDR1 SGHAT, CDR2 FQNNGV. The CDR3 sequence is 18 residues long. The CDR3 DNA reads as TGTGCCAGCAGCCTCAGACCCACCCGGGACAGCTCTGGAAACACCATATATTTT. Its protein is CASSLRPTRDSSGNTIYF.

This clonotype was seen repeatedly, ten times or more. The chain is built from TRBV20-1 and TRBJ2-2; the match to TRBD2 covers 12 bases. Trimming removed 6 bases from V and 5 bases from J; junction bases left unmatched: 4. Germline-derived CDR1 and CDR2 are DFQATT and SNEGSKA (reference sequence). The length of the CDR3 is 14 residues. CDR3 residues: CSAKLAGGTGELFF. Here the CDR3 DNA reads TGCAGTGCGAAACTAGCGGGGGGTACCGGGGAGCTGTTTTTT.

This clonotype was detected a few times. The chain recombines TRBV12-3 or TRBV12-4 with TRBJ2-5; 11 bases agree with TRBD2. The CDR3 length is 17 residues. With V trimmed by 3 bases and J by 0 bases, 6 bases remained unmatched. Written as DNA, the CDR3 is TGTGCCAGCAGTTTGCCTAGCGGGGGGATGTACCAAGAGACCCAGTACTTC. Translation: CASSLPSGGMYQETQYF.

Many counts were recorded for this clonotype. The chain has TRBV3-1 and TRBJ2-2, with D perhaps being TRBD1 or TRBD2 (5 bases each). Germline loops: CDR1 LGHDT, CDR2 YNNKEL (reference sequence). V gave up 4 bases and J gave up 7 bases, with 13 bases separating them. This CDR3 comprises 14 residues. The DNA of the CDR3 is TGTGCCAGCAGCCGTCAGGGAGTTGACGGGGAGCTGTTTTTT. This gives the protein CASSRQGVDGELFF.

This chain links TRBV11-2 with TRBJ1-1; D not certain. V was clipped by 5 bases and J by 0 bases, with 13 bases between them. This CDR3 is built from 15 residues. The germline gives CDR1 SGHAT, CDR2 FQNNGV. The CDR3 here is CASSGWTGMNTEAFF. The CDR3 DNA follows: TGTGCCAGCAGCGGTTGGACCGGCATGAACACTGAAGCTTTCTTT.

In its sample, this clonotype was seen a few times. The CDR3 sequence is CASSLVDGTYEQYF. The CDR3 DNA reads TGTGCCAGCAGCTTAGTTGACGGCACCTACGAGCAGTACTTC. The rearrangement uses TRBV11-1 and TRBJ2-7; D remains ambiguous. V gave up 1 base and J gave up 2 bases, with 9 bases separating them. The CDR3 has 14 residues. Germline CDR1 is SGHAT and CDR2 is FQDESV (reference sequence). The full variable domain, completed using reference TRBV11-1 and TRBJ2-7, is EAEVAQSPRYKITEKSQAVAFWCDPISGHATLYWYRQILGQGPELLVQFQDESVVDDSQLPKDRFSAERLKGVDSTLKIQPAELGDSAMYLCASSLVDGTYEQYFGPGTRLTVT.

DNA for the CDR3: TGTGCCAGCAGCTTGTACGGACAGGGGGCCTCCTACAATGAGCAGTTCTTC. It encodes CASSLYGQGASYNEQFF. The chain combines TRBV7-2 with TRBJ2-1, with 11 bases lining up with TRBD1. This CDR3 is built from 17 residues. The germline CDR1 and CDR2 sequences are SGHTA and FQGNSA. Losses at the gene ends were 3 bases for V and 0 bases for J; bases not matched to a gene: 4.

This clonotype was detected ten times or more. The chain employs TRBV5-1 and TRBJ2-6; D perhaps matches TRBD1 (6 bases). V lost 0 bases and J lost 2, with 9 bases in between. CDR1 is SGHRS, CDR2 YFSETQ, per germline. The CDR3 is made up of 16 amino acids. Here the CDR3 DNA reads TGCGCCAGCAGCTTGGCTGGGGGCACTGGGGCCAACGTCCTGACTTTC. This encodes CASSLAGGTGANVLTF.

This sequence joins TRBV29-1 and TRBJ2-1; TRBD1 agrees at 7 bases. The germline gives CDR1 SQVTM, CDR2 ANQGSEA. V dropped 5 bases and J dropped 7; count of bases not matched to a gene: 2. The CDR3 has 11 amino acids. CDR3 sequence: CSVRGLNEQFF. The CDR3 DNA sequence: TGCAGCGTTAGGGGGCTGAATGAGCAGTTCTTC.

This clonotype was seen a handful of times. The CDR3 loop reads CASSSQTGAPYEQYF. The CDR3 DNA reads as TGTGCCAGCAGCTCACAGACAGGGGCACCTTACGAGCAGTACTTC. The chain is built from TRBV7-9 and TRBJ2-7; 8 bases map to TRBD1. CDR3 length equals 15 residues. V lost 4 bases and J lost 4; bases outside the gene matches: 9. Per germline, CDR1 SEHNR and CDR2 FQNEAQ (reference sequence).

The chain is built from TRBV2 and TRBJ1-2; D is ambiguous. Germline V CDR1 and CDR2: SNHLY, FYNNEI. This CDR3 has 15 amino acids. Trimming left V 7 bases short and J 0 bases short, with 15 bases between. The CDR3 bases are TGTGCCAGCACCCAAGGAGACATCCCTAACTATGGCTACACCTTC. This encodes CASTQGDIPNYGYTF.

This clonotype was counted ten times or more. V gene TRBV10-3 combines with J gene TRBJ1-5, with TRBD1 matching over 10 bases. Germline CDR1 reads ENHRY; CDR2 reads SYGVKD. The CDR3 is 15 residues long. Trimming at V came to 4 bases and at J to 4 bases, leaving 4 bases not matched to a gene. CDR3 loop: CAISGGTGVNQPQHF. The CDR3 region has the DNA TGTGCCATCAGTGGGGGGACAGGGGTTAATCAGCCCCAGCATTTT.

This clonotype was detected a few times. This chain joins TRBV12-5 and TRBJ2-2; 8 nucleotides match TRBD2. The V segment lost 2 bases and the J segment 8 bases; nucleotides outside the gene matches: 7. Looked up from germline, CDR1 is LGHNT and CDR2 is FRNRAP. The CDR3 runs to 15 residues. CDR3 coding DNA: TGTGCTAGTGGTTTGTCTAGCGGGCCTGTTGGGGAGCTGTTTTTT. Amino acid sequence: CASGLSSGPVGELFF. The variable domain in full, completed from reference TRBV12-5 and TRBJ2-2, reads DARVTQTPRHKVTEMGQEVTMRCQPILGHNTVFWYRQTMMQGLELLAYFRNRAPLDDSGMPKDRFSAEMPDATLATLKIQPSEPRDSAVYFCASGLSSGPVGELFFGEGSRLTVL.

V and J are TRBV12-3 or TRBV12-4 and TRBJ2-5, with TRBD2 identical over 11 bases. Unmatched junction bases numbered 8, after V lost 3 bases and J lost 5 bases. The CDR3 runs 16 residues. The CDR3 bases are TGTGCCAGCAGTTTGAGGATAGCGGGAGGGATGGAGACCCAGTACTTC. This codes for CASSLRIAGGMETQYF.

This clonotype was picked up many times. The chain is built from TRBV5-4 and TRBJ2-7; 8 bases are shared with TRBD1. CDR1 and CDR2 from the germline V gene are SGHNT and YYREEE (reference sequence). There are 14 residues in the CDR3. V dropped 4 bases and J dropped 7; count of bases not matched to a gene: 10. CDR3 nucleotides: TGTGCCAGCAGCACCGAGACAGGGGCGGGGGAGCAGTACTTC. This gives the protein CASSTETGAGEQYF.

The chain combines TRBV5-5 with TRBJ2-5, with D perhaps matching TRBD1 (5 bases). Trimming cost V 4 bases and J 2 bases, with 9 bases left between them. The CDR3 length is 13 residues. Germline V gives CDR1 SGHKS, CDR2 YYEKEE (reference sequence). The CDR3 region has the DNA TGTGCCAGCAGCAGGGGTCAGCAAGAGACCCAGTACTTC. Translating it yields CASSRGQQETQYF. The entire variable domain, with the rest obtained from reference TRBV5-5 and TRBJ2-5, is as follows: DAGVTQSPTHLIKTRGQQVTLRCSPISGHKSVSWYQQVLGQGPQFIFQYYEKEERGRGNFPDRFSARQFPNYSSELNVNALLLGDSALYLCASSRGQQETQYFGPGTRLLVL.

This clonotype was seen many times. The chain is built from TRBV6-5 and TRBJ1-5; no firm D call. This CDR3 spans 13 amino acids. The germline V and J ends were trimmed by 4 bases and 4 bases, with 8 bases remaining between them. CDR1 is MNHEY and CDR2 is SVGAGI in the germline V gene. CDR3 in DNA: TGTGCCAGCAGTTCCTTGGGAAATCAGCCCCAGCATTTT. It translates to CASSSLGNQPQHF.

This clonotype appeared many times. This sequence joins TRBV4-1 and TRBJ2-1, with D unresolved. CDR1 is MGHRA and CDR2 is YSYEKL in the germline V gene. Trimming took off 1 base at V and 4 bases at J, with 14 bases between the two ends. The CDR3 runs 16 residues. CDR3 sequence (DNA): TGCGCCAGCAGCCAAGTAAGGGCTACGAATTACAATGAGCAGTTCTTC. Its translation is CASSQVRATNYNEQFF.

This clonotype was counted at least ten times. The chain couples TRBV7-9 to TRBJ1-1, with D perhaps TRBD1 (5 bases). Germline V lookup: CDR1 SEHNR, CDR2 FQNEAQ (reference sequence). The V gene lost 3 bases and the J gene lost 3 bases, with 8 bases spanning the gap. The CDR3 has 13 residues. As DNA, the CDR3 is TGTGCCAGCAGCTTTGTAGGGGACACTGAAGCTTTCTTT. This sequence encodes CASSFVGDTEAFF.

This clonotype was counted between two and nine times. This chain joins TRBV20-1 and TRBJ2-3, with D maybe TRBD2 (6 bases). Germline V CDR1 and CDR2: DFQATT, SNEGSKA (reference sequence). Trimming cost V 6 bases and J 2 bases, with 12 bases left between them. The CDR3 is 13 amino acids. The chain's CDR3 is CSAPPRDTDTQYF. As DNA, the CDR3 is TGCAGTGCCCCCCCGCGGGACACAGATACGCAGTATTTT.

This chain connects TRBV29-1 to TRBJ2-5; 11 positions match TRBD1. J was trimmed by 2 bases and V by 6 bases; bases with no gene match: 5. The CDR3 extends over 14 amino acids. CDR1 is SQVTM, CDR2 ANQGSEA, per germline. The chain's CDR3 is CSVGGDRGQETQYF. Here the CDR3 DNA reads TGCAGCGTCGGAGGGGACAGGGGGCAAGAGACCCAGTACTTC.

This clonotype has a count of ten or more. V is TRBV6-2 or TRBV6-3 and J is TRBJ2-7; no clear D. Looked up from germline, CDR1 is MNHEY and CDR2 is SVGEGT. Trimming took off 0 bases at V and 6 bases at J, with 18 bases between the two ends. The CDR3 is 16 residues long. The CDR3 reads CASSYSTLWVMREQYF. The CDR3 nucleotides read TGTGCCAGCAGTTACTCGACCCTTTGGGTAATGCGCGAGCAGTACTTC.